This T cell receptor (beta chain) was identified during a study of T cell repertoires in cytomegalovirus infection. Overall study: CMV infection plus the matching HLA type was flagged by public TCR beta signatures. Study-wide results and limits: CMV-specific HLA-C-restricted TCR beta clonotypes dominated the ex vivo response. Pooled public TCR beta family frequency picked out CMV carriers with the relevant HLA.

This clonotype turned up a few times. The target antigen is unknown. In TCRdb, the reads were re-called with MiXCR into one record per CDR3 protein. The table shows more than 65,000 distinct CDR3 sequences, with approximately 46% occurring only once. Trimming took 5 bases from V and 9 from J, leaving 11 bases between them. From germline, CDR1 is SEHNR and CDR2 FQNEAQ (reference sequence). The CDR3 length is 12 residues. The clonotype was recovered from a human donor in good health (CMV status not recorded). Some clones in this sample may be carry-over from other donors' samples. This rearrangement joins TRBV7-9 to TRBJ1-5; D ambiguous. Sample: CD8+ T cells from cultured PBMCs, taken from culture after CMV antigen stimulation. Here the CDR3 DNA reads TGTGCCAGCAGCCCGTCGGGAGGGCCCCAGCATTTT. It codes for CASSPSGGPQHF. The variable domain in full, with the rest retrieved from reference TRBV7-9 and TRBJ1-5, is DTGVSQNPRHKITKRGQNVTFRCDPISEHNRLYWYRQTLGQGPEFLTYFQNEAQLEKSRLLSDRFSAERPKGSFSTLEIQRTEQGDSAMYLCASSPSGGPQHFGDGTRLSIL.